This T cell receptor beta chain was retrieved from a study of CD8+CD57+ T cells in acquired aplastic anemia. About the study: Sorting CD4+ and CD8+ cells gave DNA averaging around 3 ug.

Genomic DNA provided the template from which TCR beta VDJ and CDR3 profiles were obtained. TCRdb re-analysed the reads in MiXCR, keeping a single row per CDR3 protein. The table has under 250,000 distinct CDR3 sequences, roughly 35% seen once. Findings and limits, study-wide: Patients had around 28 CD8+ CDR3 sequences in common with controls (the shared set).

Trimming removed 0 bases from V and 10 bases from J, with 13 bases in between. This CDR3 is 15 amino acids long. Germline V gene data show CDR1 as MNHEY and CDR2 as SVGAGI. Comment on this clonotype: The antigen is not known.

Sequencing input: sorted CD4+, CD8+, or CD8+CD57+ T cells (not recorded which) from PBMCs. The V and J genes are TRBV6-5 and TRBJ1-6, with D possibly being TRBD1 (5 bases). The receptor was derived from a human donor in good health, serving as a control. The CDR3 here is CASSYSRDPVSPLHF. In DNA form, the CDR3 reads TGTGCCAGCAGTTACTCACGGGACCCAGTGTCACCCCTCCACTTT.